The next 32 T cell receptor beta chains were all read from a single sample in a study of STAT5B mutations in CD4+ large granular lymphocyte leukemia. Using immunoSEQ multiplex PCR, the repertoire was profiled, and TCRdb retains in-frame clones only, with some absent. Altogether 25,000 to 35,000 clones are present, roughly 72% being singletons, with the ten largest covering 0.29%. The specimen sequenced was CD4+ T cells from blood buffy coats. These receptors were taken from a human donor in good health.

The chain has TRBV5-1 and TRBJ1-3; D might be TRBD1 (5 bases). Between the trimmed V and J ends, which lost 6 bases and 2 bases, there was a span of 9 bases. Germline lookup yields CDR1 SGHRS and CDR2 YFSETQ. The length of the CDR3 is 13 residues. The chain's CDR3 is CASTDTPGNTIYF. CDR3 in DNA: TGCGCCAGCACGGACACGCCTGGAAACACCATATATTTT.

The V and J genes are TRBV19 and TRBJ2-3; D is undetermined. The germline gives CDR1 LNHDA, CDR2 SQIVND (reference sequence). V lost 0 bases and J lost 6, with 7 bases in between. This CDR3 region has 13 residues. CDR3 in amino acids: CASSIDHSDTQYF. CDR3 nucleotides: TGTGCCAGTAGTATAGATCACTCCGATACGCAGTATTTT.

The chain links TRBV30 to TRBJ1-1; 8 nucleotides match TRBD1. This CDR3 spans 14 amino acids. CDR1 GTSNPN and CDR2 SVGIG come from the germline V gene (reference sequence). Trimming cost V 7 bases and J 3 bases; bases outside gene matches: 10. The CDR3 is CAYTTQGGDTEAFF. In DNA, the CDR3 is TGTGCCTACACCACACAGGGGGGAGACACTGAAGCTTTCTTT. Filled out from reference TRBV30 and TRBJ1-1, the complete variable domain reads SQTIHQWPATLVQPVGSPLSLECTVEGTSNPNLYWYRQAAGRGLQLLFYSVGIGQISSEVPQNLSASRPQDRQFILSSKKLLLSDSGFYLCAYTTQGGDTEAFFGQGTRLTVV.

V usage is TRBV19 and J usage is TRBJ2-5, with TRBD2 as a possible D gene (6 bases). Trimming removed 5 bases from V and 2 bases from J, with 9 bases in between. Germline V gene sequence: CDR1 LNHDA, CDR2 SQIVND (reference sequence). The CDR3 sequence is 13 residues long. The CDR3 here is CASSLGRQETQYF. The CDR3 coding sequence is TGTGCCAGTAGTTTGGGGAGGCAAGAGACCCAGTACTTC.

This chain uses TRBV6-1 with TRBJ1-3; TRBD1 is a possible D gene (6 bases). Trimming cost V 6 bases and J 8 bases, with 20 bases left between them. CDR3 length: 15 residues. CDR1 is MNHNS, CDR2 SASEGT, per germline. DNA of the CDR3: TGTGCCAGCAGCCTACAGGGCGCGGGGTCAGACACCATATATTTT. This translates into CASSLQGAGSDTIYF.

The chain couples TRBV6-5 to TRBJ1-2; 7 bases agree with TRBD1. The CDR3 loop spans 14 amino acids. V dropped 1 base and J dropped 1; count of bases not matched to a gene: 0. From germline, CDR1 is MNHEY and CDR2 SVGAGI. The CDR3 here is CASSYYRGNYGYTF. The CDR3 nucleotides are TGTGCCAGCAGTTACTACAGGGGTAACTATGGCTACACCTTC.

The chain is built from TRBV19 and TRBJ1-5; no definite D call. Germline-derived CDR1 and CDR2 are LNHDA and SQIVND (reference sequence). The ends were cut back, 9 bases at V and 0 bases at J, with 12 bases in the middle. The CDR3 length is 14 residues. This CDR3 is CASRRLGSNQPQHF. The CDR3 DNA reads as TGTGCCAGCCGGAGGCTGGGTAGCAATCAGCCCCAGCATTTT.

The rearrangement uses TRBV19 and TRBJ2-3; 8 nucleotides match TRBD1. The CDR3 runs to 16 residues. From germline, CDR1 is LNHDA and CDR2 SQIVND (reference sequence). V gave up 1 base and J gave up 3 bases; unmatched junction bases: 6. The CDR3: CASSIGSTGGTDTQYF. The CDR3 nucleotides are TGTGCCAGTAGTATAGGAAGTACAGGGGGAACAGATACGCAGTATTTT. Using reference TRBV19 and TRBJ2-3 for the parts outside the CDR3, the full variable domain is DGGITQSPKYLFRKEGQNVTLSCEQNLNHDAMYWYRQDPGQGLRLIYYSQIVNDFQKGDIAEGYSVSREKKESFPLTVTSAQKNPTAFYLCASSIGSTGGTDTQYFGPGTRLTVL.

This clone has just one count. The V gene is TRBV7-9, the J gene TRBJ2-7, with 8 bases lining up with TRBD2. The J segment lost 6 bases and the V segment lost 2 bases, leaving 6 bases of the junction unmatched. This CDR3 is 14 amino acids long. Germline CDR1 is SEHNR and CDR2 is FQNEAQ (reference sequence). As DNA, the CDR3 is TGTGCCAGCAGCTTAAGAGCGGGAGTAGGCGAGCAGTACTTC. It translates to CASSLRAGVGEQYF.

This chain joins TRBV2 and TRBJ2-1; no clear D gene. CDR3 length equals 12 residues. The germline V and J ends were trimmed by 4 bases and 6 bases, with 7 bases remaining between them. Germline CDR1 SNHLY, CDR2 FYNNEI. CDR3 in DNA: TGTGCCAGCAGTGGCACCCGCAATGAGCAGTTCTTC. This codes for CASSGTRNEQFF.

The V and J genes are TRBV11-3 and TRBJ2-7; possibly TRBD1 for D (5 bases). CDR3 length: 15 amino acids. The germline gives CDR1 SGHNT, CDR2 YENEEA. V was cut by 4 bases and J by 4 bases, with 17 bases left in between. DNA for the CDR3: TGTGCCAGCAGCTCGCAGGGTGGATCAGGGTACGAGCAGTACTTC. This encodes CASSSQGGSGYEQYF.

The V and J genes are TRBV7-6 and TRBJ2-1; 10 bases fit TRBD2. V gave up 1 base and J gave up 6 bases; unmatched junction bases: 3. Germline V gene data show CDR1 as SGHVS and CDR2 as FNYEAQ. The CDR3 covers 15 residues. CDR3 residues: CASSLDSGRSNEQFF. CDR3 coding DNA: TGTGCCAGCAGCTTAGATAGCGGGAGGTCCAATGAGCAGTTCTTC.

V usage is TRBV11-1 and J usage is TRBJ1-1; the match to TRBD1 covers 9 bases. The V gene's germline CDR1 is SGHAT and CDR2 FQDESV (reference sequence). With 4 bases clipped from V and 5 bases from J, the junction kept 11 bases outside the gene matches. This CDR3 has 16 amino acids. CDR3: CASSYSGQGMETEAFF. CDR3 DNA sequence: TGTGCCAGCAGCTACTCGGGACAGGGAATGGAGACTGAAGCTTTCTTT.

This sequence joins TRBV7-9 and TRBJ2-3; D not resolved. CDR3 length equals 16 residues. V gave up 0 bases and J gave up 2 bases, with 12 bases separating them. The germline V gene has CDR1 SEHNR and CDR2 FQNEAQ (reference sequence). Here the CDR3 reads CASSLALNKLTDTQYF. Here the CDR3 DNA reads TGTGCCAGCAGCTTAGCGCTGAACAAACTCACAGATACGCAGTATTTT.

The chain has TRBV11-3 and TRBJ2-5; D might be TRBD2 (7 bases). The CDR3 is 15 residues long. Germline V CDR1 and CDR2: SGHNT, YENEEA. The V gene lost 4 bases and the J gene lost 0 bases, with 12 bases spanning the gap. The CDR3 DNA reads TGTGCCAGCAGCTGGGGGGGGGACAACCAAGAGACCCAGTACTTC. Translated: CASSWGGDNQETQYF.

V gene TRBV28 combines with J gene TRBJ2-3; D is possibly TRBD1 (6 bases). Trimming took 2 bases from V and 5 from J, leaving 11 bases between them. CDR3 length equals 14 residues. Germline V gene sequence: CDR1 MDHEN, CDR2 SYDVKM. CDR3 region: CASSLAQGEDTQYF. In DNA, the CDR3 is TGTGCCAGCAGTTTAGCACAGGGTGAAGATACGCAGTATTTT.

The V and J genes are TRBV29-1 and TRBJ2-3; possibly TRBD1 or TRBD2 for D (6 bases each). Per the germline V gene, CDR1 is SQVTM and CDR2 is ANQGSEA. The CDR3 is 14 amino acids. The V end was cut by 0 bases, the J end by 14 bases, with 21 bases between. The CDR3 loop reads CSVEERTGRGPRYF. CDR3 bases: TGCAGCGTTGAAGAACGAACAGGACGGGGGCCCCGGTATTTT.

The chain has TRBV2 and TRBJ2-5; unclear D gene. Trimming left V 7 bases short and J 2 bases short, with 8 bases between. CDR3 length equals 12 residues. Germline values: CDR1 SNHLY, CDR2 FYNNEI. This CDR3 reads CASIGQQETQYF. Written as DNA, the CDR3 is TGTGCCAGCATTGGTCAGCAAGAGACCCAGTACTTC.

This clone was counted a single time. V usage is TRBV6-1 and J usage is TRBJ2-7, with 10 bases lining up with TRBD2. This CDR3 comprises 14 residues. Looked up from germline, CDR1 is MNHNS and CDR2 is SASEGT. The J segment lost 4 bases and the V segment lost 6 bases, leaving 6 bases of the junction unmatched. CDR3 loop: CASRNSGGAYEQYF. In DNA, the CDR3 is TGTGCCAGCAGAAACAGCGGGGGGGCTTACGAGCAGTACTTC.

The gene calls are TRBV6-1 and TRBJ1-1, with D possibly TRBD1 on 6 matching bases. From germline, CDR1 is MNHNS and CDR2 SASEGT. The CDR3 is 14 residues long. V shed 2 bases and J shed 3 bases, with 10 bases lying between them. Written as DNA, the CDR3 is TGTGCCAGCAGTGAATGGGGGCTGGACACTGAAGCTTTCTTT. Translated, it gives CASSEWGLDTEAFF.

CDR3 protein: CASSWGGSGGYEQYF. For the CDR3, the DNA is TGCGCCAGCAGCTGGGGGGGTAGCGGCGGCTACGAGCAGTACTTC. V is TRBV5-1 and J is TRBJ2-7; TRBD2 matches at 7 bases. The CDR3 length is 15 residues. Germline V gene sequence: CDR1 SGHRS, CDR2 YFSETQ. After removal of 3 bases from V and 3 bases from J, the junction contained 9 bases not matched to a gene.

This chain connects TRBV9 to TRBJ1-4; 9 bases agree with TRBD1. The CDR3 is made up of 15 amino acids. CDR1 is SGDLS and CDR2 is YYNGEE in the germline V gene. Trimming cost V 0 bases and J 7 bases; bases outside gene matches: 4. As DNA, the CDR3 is TGTGCCAGCAGCGTAGGGGACAGGGAGTTTGAAAAACTGTTTTTT. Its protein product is CASSVGDREFEKLFF.

The CDR3 DNA reads as TGTGCCAGCAGTACCCCGGGACTAGCGGGGAGGGGAAATGAGCAGTTCTTC. This encodes CASSTPGLAGRGNEQFF. The chain links TRBV28 to TRBJ2-1, with TRBD2 matching 13 bases. Germline V gives CDR1 MDHEN, CDR2 SYDVKM. Losses at the gene ends were 5 bases for V and 7 bases for J; bases not matched to a gene: 11. The CDR3 spans 17 residues.

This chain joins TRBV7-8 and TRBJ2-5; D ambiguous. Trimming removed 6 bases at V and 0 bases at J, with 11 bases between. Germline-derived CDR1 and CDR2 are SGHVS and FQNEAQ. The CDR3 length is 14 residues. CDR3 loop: CASRHQEYQETQYF. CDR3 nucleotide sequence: TGTGCCAGCAGGCATCAAGAGTACCAAGAGACCCAGTACTTC.

CDR3 residues: CASSQDGGSEAFF. CDR3 coding DNA: TGCGCCAGCAGCCAAGATGGAGGGTCTGAAGCTTTCTTT. The chain combines TRBV4-1 with TRBJ1-1; no definite D call. The germline V gene encodes CDR1 MGHRA and CDR2 YSYEKL. The CDR3 has 13 residues. V was clipped by 0 bases and J by 6 bases, with 8 bases between them.

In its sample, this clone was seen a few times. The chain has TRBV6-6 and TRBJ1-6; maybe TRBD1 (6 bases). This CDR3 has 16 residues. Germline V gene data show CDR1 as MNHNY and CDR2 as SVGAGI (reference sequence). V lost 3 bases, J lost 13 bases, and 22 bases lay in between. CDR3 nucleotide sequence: TGTGCCAGCAGTTATTACGGGGGGCGGTGGGATATGCCCCTCCACTTT. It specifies CASSYYGGRWDMPLHF.

The CDR3 protein is CASSLVQGTTGELFF. The CDR3 region has the DNA TGTGCCAGCAGCTTAGTCCAGGGAACCACCGGGGAGCTGTTTTTT. The chain combines TRBV11-3 with TRBJ2-2; D may be TRBD1 (5 bases). The length of the CDR3 is 15 residues. V lost 1 base, J lost 4 bases, and 10 bases lay in between. Germline CDR1 and CDR2: SGHNT and YENEEA.

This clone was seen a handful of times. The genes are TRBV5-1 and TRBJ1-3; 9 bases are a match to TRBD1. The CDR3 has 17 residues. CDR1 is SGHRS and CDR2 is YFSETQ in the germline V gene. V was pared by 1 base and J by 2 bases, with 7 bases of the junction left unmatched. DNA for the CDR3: TGCGCCAGCAGCTTGCCCGGACAGGGGCACGCTGGAAACACCATATATTTT. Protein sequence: CASSLPGQGHAGNTIYF. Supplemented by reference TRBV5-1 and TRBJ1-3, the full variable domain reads KAGVTQTPRYLIKTRGQQVTLSCSPISGHRSVSWYQQTPGQGLQFLFEYFSETQRNKGNFPGRFSGRQFSNSRSEMNVSTLELGDSALYLCASSLPGQGHAGNTIYFGEGSWLTVV.

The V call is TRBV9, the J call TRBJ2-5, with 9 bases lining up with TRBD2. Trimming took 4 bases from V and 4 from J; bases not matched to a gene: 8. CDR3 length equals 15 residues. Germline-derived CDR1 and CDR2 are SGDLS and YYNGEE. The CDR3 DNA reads TGTGCCAGCAGCCCATTAGCGGGGGAGGGAGAGACCCAGTACTTC. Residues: CASSPLAGEGETQYF.

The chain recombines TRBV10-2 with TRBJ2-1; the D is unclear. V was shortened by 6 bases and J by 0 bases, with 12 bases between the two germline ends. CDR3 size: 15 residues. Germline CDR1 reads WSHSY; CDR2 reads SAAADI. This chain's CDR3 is CASRTPTSSYNEQFF. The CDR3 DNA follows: TGCGCCAGCAGGACCCCGACAAGCTCCTACAATGAGCAGTTCTTC.

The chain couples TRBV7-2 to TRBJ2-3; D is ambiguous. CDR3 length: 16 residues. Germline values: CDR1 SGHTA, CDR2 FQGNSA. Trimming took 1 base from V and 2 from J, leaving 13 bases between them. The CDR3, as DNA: TGTGCCAGCAGCTTAGGGTTGTTGACTGCCACAGATACGCAGTATTTT. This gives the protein CASSLGLLTATDTQYF.

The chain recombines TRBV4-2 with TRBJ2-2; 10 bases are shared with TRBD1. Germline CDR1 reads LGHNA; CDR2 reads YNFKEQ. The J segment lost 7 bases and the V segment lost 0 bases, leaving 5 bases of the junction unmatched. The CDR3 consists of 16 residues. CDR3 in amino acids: CASSQEDRGLNGELFF. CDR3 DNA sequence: TGTGCCAGCAGCCAAGAAGACAGGGGGCTTAACGGGGAGCTGTTTTTT.